One and the same sample provided the 20 T cell receptor beta chains below, sequenced in a study of cytomegalovirus exposure and HLA in healthy donors. It was with 60 Vbeta and 13 Jbeta primers that the PCR ran. The table came from immunoSEQ multiplex PCR; TCRdb's copy has only in-frame clones and leaves some out. There are 65,000 to 90,000 clones in the sample; roughly 75% occur only once, and 3.5% to 5% lies in the top ten. The source material was PBMCs. All receptors derive from a man between 60 and 75 years old in good health and CMV-seronegative.

This clone turned up a few times. The chain carries TRBV30 and TRBJ2-5, with D perhaps TRBD2 (6 bases). Trimming left V 3 bases short and J 6 bases short, with 11 bases between. Germline lookup yields CDR1 GTSNPN and CDR2 SVGIG (reference sequence). This CDR3 contains 12 residues. The CDR3 loop reads CAWSMAGKTQYF. The CDR3 nucleotides read TGTGCCTGGAGCATGGCGGGGAAGACCCAGTACTTC.

The V and J genes are TRBV19 and TRBJ1-3; D may be TRBD1 (5 bases). Trimming took 7 bases from V and 0 from J, leaving 13 bases between them. Germline V gene sequence: CDR1 LNHDA, CDR2 SQIVND (reference sequence). CDR3 length: 15 amino acids. This CDR3 is CASIGRADSGNTIYF. The CDR3 DNA is TGTGCCAGTATAGGCAGGGCGGACTCTGGAAACACCATATATTTT.

This clone occurred once. The CDR3 DNA follows: TGTGCCAGCAGCTGGGCTGGGGGGAGCACAGATACGCAGTATTTT. Its translation: CASSWAGGSTDTQYF. V usage is TRBV7-9 and J usage is TRBJ2-3; tentative D call: TRBD2 (6 bases). Trimming shortened V by 4 bases and J by 0 bases, and 11 bases separated the two germline ends. This CDR3 contains 15 residues. Germline assignment: CDR1 SEHNR and CDR2 FQNEAQ (reference sequence). Looking up the rest from reference TRBV7-9 and TRBJ2-3 gives the full variable domain: DTGVSQNPRHKITKRGQNVTFRCDPISEHNRLYWYRQTLGQGPEFLTYFQNEAQLEKSRLLSDRFSAERPKGSFSTLEIQRTEQGDSAMYLCASSWAGGSTDTQYFGPGTRLTVL.

The rearrangement links TRBV19 to TRBJ1-5; a weak D match, TRBD1 (5 bases). V lost 5 bases and J lost 0, with 20 bases in between. The length of the CDR3 is 18 residues. The germline V gene has CDR1 LNHDA and CDR2 SQIVND (reference sequence). For the CDR3, the DNA is TGTGCCAGTAGTCTTATCCCACGACAGTCCTTTAGCAATCAGCCCCAGCATTTT. Translation gives CASSLIPRQSFSNQPQHF.

The V and J genes are TRBV30 and TRBJ2-7; 10 nucleotides line up with TRBD1. Looked up from germline, CDR1 is GTSNPN and CDR2 is SVGIG (reference sequence). V shed 4 bases, J shed 3 bases, and the junction held 12 bases outside the gene matches. The CDR3 has 16 residues. This chain's CDR3 is CAWNRDRGPPYYEQYF. DNA of the CDR3: TGTGCCTGGAATAGGGACAGGGGACCCCCCTACTACGAGCAGTACTTC.

This clone turned up a few times. The chain joins TRBV5-1 to TRBJ1-4; 8 bases match TRBD1. Germline lookup yields CDR1 SGHRS and CDR2 YFSETQ. Trimming at V came to 3 bases and at J to 5 bases, leaving 6 bases not matched to a gene. This CDR3 is 15 amino acids long. In DNA, the CDR3 is TGCGCCAGCAGCTCCCTCGGGACAGGCAATGAAAAACTGTTTTTT. Its protein product is CASSSLGTGNEKLFF.

This clone was seen more than once but under ten times. V gene TRBV5-8 combines with J gene TRBJ1-5; TRBD1 agrees at 9 bases. This CDR3 contains 15 residues. Trimming removed 5 bases from V and 9 bases from J; junction bases left unmatched: 12. Per the germline V gene, CDR1 is SGHTS and CDR2 is YDEGEE. The CDR3 loop is CASSHPPGTGPPQHF. The CDR3, as DNA: TGTGCCAGCAGTCATCCCCCCGGGACAGGGCCGCCCCAGCATTTT. The entire variable domain, with the rest obtained from reference TRBV5-8 and TRBJ1-5, is as follows: EAGVTQSPTHLIKTRGQQATLRCSPISGHTSVYWYQQALGLGLQFLLWYDEGEERNRGNFPPRFSGRQFPNYSSELNVNALELEDSALYLCASSHPPGTGPPQHFGDGTRLSIL.

This clone has only a few counts. The chain recombines TRBV7-8 with TRBJ1-1, with D hard to call. Germline V lookup: CDR1 SGHVS, CDR2 FQNEAQ. V was cut by 2 bases and J by 3 bases, with 13 bases left in between. This CDR3 is built from 15 residues. CDR3 residues: CASSLWVGSHTEAFF. CDR3 nucleotides: TGTGCCAGCAGCTTATGGGTAGGGAGCCACACTGAAGCTTTCTTT.

This clone was counted a few times. The rearrangement uses TRBV19 and TRBJ1-2; 10 positions agree with TRBD1. Germline V gene data show CDR1 as LNHDA and CDR2 as SQIVND (reference sequence). This CDR3 comprises 15 residues. Unmatched junction bases numbered 8, after V lost 5 bases and J lost 5 bases. CDR3 sequence: CASSPRDRGPYGYTF. CDR3 DNA: TGTGCCAGTAGTCCGCGGGACAGGGGACCATATGGCTACACCTTC.

V gene TRBV7-3 combines with J gene TRBJ2-1, with 9 bases matching TRBD2. Germline trimming cut 5 bases from V and 1 base from J; bases unmatched to any gene: 3. Germline CDR1 and CDR2: SGHTA and FQGTGA. This CDR3 region has 15 residues. In nucleotides, the CDR3 is TGTGCCAGCAGCCGCGGGGGGGGTTCCTACAATGAGCAGTTCTTC. As protein: CASSRGGGSYNEQFF.

The CDR3 region has the DNA TGTGCCAGCAGCCGTCGGACAGGGTGGACAGATACGCAGTATTTT. It encodes CASSRRTGWTDTQYF. The gene calls are TRBV27 and TRBJ2-3; 8 nucleotides line up with TRBD1. V was pared by 6 bases and J by 3 bases, with 8 bases of the junction left unmatched. The germline V gene has CDR1 MNHEY and CDR2 SMNVEV (reference sequence). The CDR3 has 15 residues.

This chain links TRBV18 with TRBJ1-5; 8 bases are a match to TRBD1. CDR3 size: 13 residues. J was trimmed by 5 bases and V by 8 bases; bases with no gene match: 5. The germline V gene has CDR1 KGHSH and CDR2 LQKENI. Here the CDR3 reads CASRAGGDQPQHF. CDR3 DNA: TGTGCCAGCCGCGCAGGGGGCGATCAGCCCCAGCATTTT.

The chain has TRBV30 and TRBJ1-6; D might be TRBD1 (6 bases). Looked up from germline, CDR1 is GTSNPN and CDR2 is SVGIG (reference sequence). There are 17 residues in the CDR3. Trimming cost V 4 bases and J 0 bases, with 16 bases left between them. The CDR3, as DNA: TGTGCCTGGAAGGTGGATGACAGGAGCTCCTATAATTCACCCCTCCACTTT. The encoded protein is CAWKVDDRSSYNSPLHF.

The chain employs TRBV4-1 and TRBJ2-1, with TRBD1 matching 10 bases. CDR1 is MGHRA and CDR2 is YSYEKL in the germline V gene. V lost 5 bases and J lost 0; bases outside the gene matches: 4. CDR3 length equals 16 residues. CDR3 region: CASSSRTGGSYNEQFF. The CDR3 bases are TGCGCCAGCAGCTCCCGGACAGGGGGCTCCTACAATGAGCAGTTCTTC.

CDR3 residues: CASSLEQGMSTEAFF. Here the CDR3 DNA reads TGTGCCAGCAGCTTAGAACAGGGGATGAGCACTGAAGCTTTCTTT. This chain links TRBV7-2 with TRBJ1-1; 7 bases are shared with TRBD1. J lost 4 bases, V lost 1 base, and 6 bases had no gene match. CDR1 and CDR2 from the germline V gene are SGHTA and FQGNSA. This CDR3 contains 15 residues.

The J gene is TRBJ1-3, the V gene TRBV29-1; maybe TRBD1 (6 bases). Germline V CDR1 and CDR2: SQVTM, ANQGSEA. Trimming pared 4 bases from V and 0 bases from J, leaving 19 bases between. This CDR3 has 17 residues. CDR3 amino acids: CSVVEGVTGSSGNTIYF. Written as DNA, the CDR3 is TGCAGCGTTGTCGAAGGAGTTACAGGGAGCTCTGGAAACACCATATATTTT.

This clone has just a few counts. The chain employs TRBV5-3 and TRBJ2-7; 8 nucleotides match TRBD1. TRBV5-3 belongs to the ORF category, with a function that is uncertain. The trim removed 4 bases at V and 3 bases at J, leaving 6 bases unmatched. The length of the CDR3 is 14 residues. The CDR3 protein is CARSPGQGGYEQYF. The CDR3 DNA reads as TGTGCCAGAAGCCCAGGACAGGGCGGCTACGAGCAGTACTTC.

The genes are TRBV5-1 and TRBJ1-5, with D unclear. Trimming removed 0 bases at V and 6 bases at J, with 13 bases between. CDR3 length: 15 amino acids. Germline V gene lookup returns CDR1 SGHRS and CDR2 YFSETQ. The CDR3 nucleotides are TGCGCCAGCAGCTTGGCCGGGGAGGGATCTCAGCCCCAGCATTTT. Amino acids: CASSLAGEGSQPQHF.

The chain recombines TRBV2 with TRBJ1-2, with 7 bases lining up with TRBD1. V gave up 5 bases and J gave up 6 bases; unmatched junction bases: 6. The CDR3 has 13 amino acids. Germline V gene data show CDR1 as SNHLY and CDR2 as FYNNEI. In DNA, the CDR3 is TGTGCCAGCAGTTTACAGGGGATGGATGGCTACACCTTC. It specifies CASSLQGMDGYTF.

The CDR3 is CASSPPWAFAPRNTEAFF. Written as DNA, the CDR3 is TGTGCCAGCTCACCCCCCTGGGCATTTGCCCCCCGGAACACTGAAGCTTTCTTT. V gene TRBV18 combines with J gene TRBJ1-1; D is unresolved. Germline values: CDR1 KGHSH, CDR2 LQKENI. This CDR3 spans 18 amino acids. Trimming removed 3 bases from V and 1 base from J, with 21 bases in between.